These 27 T cell receptor beta chains originate from one sample sequenced in a study of T-cell memory formation after mild COVID-19. TCRdb reanalysed the 5' RACE reads using MiXCR and keeps one entry per CDR3 protein. The sample comprises around 200,000 distinct CDR3 sequences, roughly 18% of which are singletons, and roughly 3.7% rests with the top ten. Sample: PBMCs or a T cell subset sorted from them (not recorded which). All receptors come from a man aged 18 to 35 who had mild COVID-19 (a few samples of this study predate the infection). Cell type and time point are not known.

This clonotype has a handful of counts. J is TRBJ1-5 and V is TRBV28; D gene uncertain. The V gene's germline CDR1 is MDHEN and CDR2 SYDVKM. The CDR3 length is 14 residues. V lost 7 bases to trimming and J lost 3 bases, with 13 bases between them. The CDR3 reads CASIGWSDNQPQHF. CDR3 DNA sequence: TGTGCCAGCATCGGGTGGAGTGACAATCAGCCCCAGCATTTT.

The chain couples TRBV7-2 to TRBJ1-1; 10 bases line up with TRBD1. The CDR3 is made up of 13 amino acids. CDR1 is SGHTA and CDR2 is FQGNSA in the germline V gene. V shed 3 bases, J shed 11 bases, and the junction held 6 bases outside the gene matches. The CDR3 sequence is CASSFYPGQGAFF. In DNA, the CDR3 is TGTGCCAGCAGCTTTTACCCGGGACAGGGGGCTTTCTTT.

The sample holds a few counts of this clonotype. J is TRBJ2-1 and V is TRBV7-2, with a tentative D call TRBD1 (5 bases). Per the germline V gene, CDR1 is SGHTA and CDR2 is FQGNSA. This CDR3 region has 15 residues. V lost 1 base to trimming and J lost 6 bases, with 13 bases between them. CDR3 protein: CASSLVGASGNEQFF. DNA of the CDR3: TGTGCCAGCAGCTTAGTAGGGGCGTCCGGCAATGAGCAGTTCTTC.

This clonotype was observed a few times. This chain links TRBV12-3 or TRBV12-4 with TRBJ1-1, with 9 bases lining up with TRBD1. The CDR3 is made up of 14 amino acids. The V segment lost 6 bases and the J segment 5 bases; nucleotides outside the gene matches: 7. The CDR3 sequence: CASRQQGAGTEAFF. The CDR3 DNA sequence: TGTGCCAGCAGACAACAGGGGGCAGGTACTGAAGCTTTCTTT.

This clonotype was counted many times. The chain has TRBV4-3 and TRBJ2-3; 9 nucleotides agree with TRBD1. CDR3 length equals 16 residues. The J segment lost 2 bases and the V segment lost 0 bases, leaving 3 bases of the junction unmatched. CDR1 is LGHNA, CDR2 YSLEER, per germline. The CDR3 loop reads CASSQEGTGITDTQYF. The CDR3, as DNA: TGCGCCAGCAGCCAAGAAGGGACAGGGATCACAGATACGCAGTATTTT.

This clonotype came up a few times. The chain combines TRBV4-3 with TRBJ1-3; TRBD1 matches at 9 bases. The CDR3 has 15 amino acids. The ends lost 5 bases at V and 3 bases at J; junction bases unmatched: 5. Per the germline V gene, CDR1 is LGHNA and CDR2 is YSLEER. The CDR3 protein is CASSKGQGNGNTIYF. CDR3 sequence (DNA): TGCGCCAGCAGCAAGGGACAGGGAAATGGAAACACCATATATTTT.

This clonotype was seen a few times. The genes are TRBV12-3 or TRBV12-4 and TRBJ2-2; perhaps TRBD1 as D (6 bases). CDR3 length equals 14 residues. V was clipped by 5 bases and J by 7 bases, with 14 bases between them. Here the CDR3 DNA reads TGTGCCAGCAGTGCCCACAGGGATGGCGGGGAGCTGTTTTTT. This translates into CASSAHRDGGELFF.

V gene TRBV4-3 combines with J gene TRBJ2-1; 9 bases map to TRBD2. The junction had 7 bases not matched to a gene; V was cut back by 4 bases and J by 3 bases. CDR1 and CDR2 (germline): LGHNA, YSLEER. This CDR3 has 16 amino acids. In DNA form, the CDR3 reads TGCGCCAGCAGCCTCCGAGCGGGGGGAATCTACAATGAGCAGTTCTTC. Translated, it gives CASSLRAGGIYNEQFF.

V usage is TRBV28 and J usage is TRBJ2-2, with D possibly called TRBD1 or TRBD2 (6 bases each). The CDR3 extends over 13 amino acids. Between the trimmed V and J ends, which lost 7 bases and 4 bases, there was a span of 10 bases. The germline V gene encodes CDR1 MDHEN and CDR2 SYDVKM. The chain's CDR3 is CASNRGATGELFF. The CDR3 DNA follows: TGTGCCAGCAATAGGGGGGCCACCGGGGAGCTGTTTTTT.

This chain connects TRBV4-3 to TRBJ1-3, with 9 nucleotides matching TRBD1. V dropped 4 bases and J dropped 1; count of bases not matched to a gene: 5. The germline gives CDR1 LGHNA, CDR2 YSLEER. The CDR3 totals 16 residues. The DNA for the CDR3 is TGCGCCAGCAGCCCACGGACAGGGGTTTCTGGAAACACCATATATTTT. It is translated as CASSPRTGVSGNTIYF.

The chain links TRBV6-5 to TRBJ2-3; 7 bases align to TRBD2. The CDR3 is made up of 15 amino acids. CDR1 is MNHEY and CDR2 is SVGAGI in the germline V gene. V trimming: 6 bases; J trimming: 2 bases; junction bases outside the gene matches: 8. For the CDR3, the DNA is TGTGCCAGCAGGGTCCGGGGGGTCAACACAGATACGCAGTATTTT. Protein product: CASRVRGVNTDTQYF.

In its sample, this clonotype was seen many times. This chain uses TRBV28 with TRBJ2-7; 8 positions agree with TRBD2. The CDR3 has 15 residues. V lost 7 bases, J lost 0 bases, and 8 bases stayed unmatched. CDR1 and CDR2 from the germline V gene are MDHEN and SYDVKM. In DNA form, the CDR3 reads TGTGCCAGCACCCCGGGAGGGGGAAGCTCCTACGAGCAGTACGTC. Translating gives CASTPGGGSSYEQYV.

This rearrangement joins TRBV7-6 to TRBJ2-3; D call uncertain. The CDR3 spans 13 residues. The ends were cut back, 3 bases at V and 3 bases at J, with 7 bases in the middle. CDR1 and CDR2 from the germline V gene are SGHVS and FNYEAQ. DNA of the CDR3: TGTGCCAGCAGCTTCACCAGAACAGATACGCAGTATTTT. Amino acids: CASSFTRTDTQYF.

In its sample, this clonotype was seen a few times. This chain links TRBV18 with TRBJ2-7; TRBD1 is a possible D gene (5 bases). The CDR3 contains 13 residues. Trimming took 4 bases from V and 3 from J, leaving 10 bases between them. CDR1 and CDR2 (germline): KGHSH, LQKENI. CDR3 sequence (DNA): TGTGCCAGCTCACAATTGACAGTCTACGAGCAGTACTTC. Translation gives CASSQLTVYEQYF.

The chain uses TRBV7-9 and TRBJ2-7, with D maybe TRBD2 (6 bases). Germline loops: CDR1 SEHNR, CDR2 FQNEAQ (reference sequence). The CDR3 runs to 12 residues. Between the trimmed V and J ends, which lost 5 bases and 3 bases, there was a span of 8 bases. The CDR3 loop is CASSATSYEQYF. In DNA form, the CDR3 reads TGTGCCAGCAGCGCGACTAGCTACGAGCAGTACTTC.

This clonotype was seen ten or more times. The chain combines TRBV7-2 with TRBJ1-2; 7 bases align to TRBD1. V was clipped by 2 bases and J by 4 bases; unmatched bases: 4. The length of the CDR3 is 14 residues. The germline V gene encodes CDR1 SGHTA and CDR2 FQGNSA. The CDR3 DNA is TGTGCCAGCAGCTTAACCCGGGACAGCTATGGCTACACCTTC. Translating gives CASSLTRDSYGYTF.

This clonotype was counted ten times or more. CDR3 coding DNA: TGTGCCAGCAGTGAAGCCCCAGGGACCGCTAATCAGCCCCAGCATTTT. Its translation: CASSEAPGTANQPQHF. The chain joins TRBV2 to TRBJ1-5; TRBD1 might be the D (5 bases). Looked up from germline, CDR1 is SNHLY and CDR2 is FYNNEI. V gave up 0 bases and J gave up 4 bases, with 13 bases separating them. This CDR3 spans 16 amino acids.

This clonotype turned up a few times. The chain couples TRBV7-2 to TRBJ2-7; either TRBD1 or TRBD2 may supply D (6 bases each). The germline V and J ends were trimmed by 1 base and 5 bases, with 15 bases remaining between them. The CDR3 totals 15 residues. Germline loops: CDR1 SGHTA, CDR2 FQGNSA. The CDR3 coding sequence is TGTGCCAGCAGCTTAGGGGGGGCGTCTAACAACGAGCAGTACTTC. As protein: CASSLGGASNNEQYF.

This clonotype was detected a few times. The J gene is TRBJ2-4, the V gene TRBV2; D remains unclear. V gave up 7 bases and J gave up 1 base, with 5 bases separating them. Germline V gene data show CDR1 as SNHLY and CDR2 as FYNNEI. The CDR3 is made up of 12 amino acids. DNA of the CDR3: TGTGCCAGCACCAGCGCCAAAAACATTCAGTACTTC. Translated, it gives CASTSAKNIQYF. The full variable domain, its missing parts supplied by reference TRBV2 and TRBJ2-4, is EPEVTQTPSHQVTQMGQEVILRCVPISNHLYFYWYRQILGQKVEFLVSFYNNEISEKSEIFDDQFSVERPDGSNFTLKIRSTKLEDSAMYFCASTSAKNIQYFGAGTRLSVL.

This clonotype was detected ten times or more. The CDR3 loop is CASSYRDSPLHF. The CDR3 DNA reads as TGTGCCAGCAGTTACCGGGATTCACCCCTCCACTTT. The chain joins TRBV6-2 or TRBV6-3 to TRBJ1-6, with D hard to call. V was trimmed by 2 bases and J by 8 bases, leaving 4 bases between them. The CDR3 is made up of 12 amino acids. In germline, CDR1 is MNHEY, CDR2 SVGEGT.

The chain couples TRBV5-1 to TRBJ2-1; TRBD1 might be the D (6 bases). This CDR3 spans 14 amino acids. Germline CDR1 and CDR2: SGHRS and YFSETQ. The V and J ends lost 4 bases and 4 bases respectively, with 12 bases between them. The CDR3 DNA sequence: TGCGCCAGCAGCCTAGGACAGCATTACAATGAGCAGTTCTTC. Protein sequence: CASSLGQHYNEQFF.

The rearrangement uses TRBV5-6 and TRBJ2-5, with D maybe TRBD1 (5 bases). The V gene lost 2 bases and the J gene lost 5 bases, with 13 bases spanning the gap. Germline V CDR1 and CDR2: SGHDT, YYEEEE. This CDR3 has 14 residues. CDR3 region: CASSFGHTRETQYF. In DNA form, the CDR3 reads TGTGCCAGCAGCTTCGGACATACCAGGGAGACCCAGTACTTC.

Only a few counts were recorded for this clonotype. The chain links TRBV5-1 to TRBJ2-3; a weak D match, TRBD1 (5 bases). CDR1 is SGHRS, CDR2 YFSETQ, per germline. This CDR3 spans 15 amino acids. With 1 base removed from V and 0 bases from J, the gap between germline ends came to 9 bases. As DNA, the CDR3 is TGCGCCAGCAGCTTGTTCTGGGGCAGCACAGATACGCAGTATTTT. It codes for CASSLFWGSTDTQYF.

This clonotype appeared a few times. The chain employs TRBV5-1 and TRBJ2-1, with 10 positions matching TRBD2. The V gene's germline CDR1 is SGHRS and CDR2 YFSETQ. J lost 8 bases, V lost 4 bases, and 12 bases had no gene match. There are 16 residues in the CDR3. The CDR3: CASSPGGASGGDEQFF. For the CDR3, the DNA is TGCGCCAGCAGCCCCGGGGGGGCTAGCGGGGGTGATGAGCAGTTCTTC.

This clonotype was counted only a few times. The CDR3 is CASSSTGPLYNSPLHF. As DNA, the CDR3 is TGTGCCAGCAGCTCGACAGGTCCTCTCTATAATTCACCCCTCCACTTT. This chain connects TRBV11-2 to TRBJ1-6, with D possibly matching TRBD1 (6 bases). Germline V lookup: CDR1 SGHAT, CDR2 FQNNGV. Trimming stripped 4 bases from V and 3 bases from J, with 13 bases between. This CDR3 comprises 16 residues. The complete variable domain, with remaining parts taken from reference TRBV11-2 and TRBJ1-6, reads EAGVAQSPRYKIIEKRQSVAFWCNPISGHATLYWYQQILGQGPKLLIQFQNNGVVDDSQLPKDRFSAERLKGVDSTLKIQPAKLEDSAVYLCASSSTGPLYNSPLHFGNGTRLTVT.

This rearrangement joins TRBV12-5 to TRBJ2-3, with 7 bases that match TRBD2. V shed 5 bases, J shed 1 base, and the junction held 9 bases outside the gene matches. In germline, CDR1 is LGHNT, CDR2 FRNRAP. CDR3 length equals 16 residues. The CDR3 DNA reads TGTGCTAGTGGTAGCGGGGCCCGGTTCGGCACAGATACGCAGTATTTT. Translated, it gives CASGSGARFGTDTQYF.

The chain carries TRBV18 and TRBJ1-3, with 9 bases aligning to TRBD1. The V gene end was trimmed by 4 bases and the J gene end by 0 bases; junction bases not matched to a gene: 4. Germline V gene data show CDR1 as KGHSH and CDR2 as LQKENI. This CDR3 contains 16 residues. The CDR3 sequence: CASSRGQGTSGNTIYF. The CDR3 DNA sequence: TGTGCCAGCTCACGGGGACAGGGCACCTCTGGAAACACCATATATTTT.